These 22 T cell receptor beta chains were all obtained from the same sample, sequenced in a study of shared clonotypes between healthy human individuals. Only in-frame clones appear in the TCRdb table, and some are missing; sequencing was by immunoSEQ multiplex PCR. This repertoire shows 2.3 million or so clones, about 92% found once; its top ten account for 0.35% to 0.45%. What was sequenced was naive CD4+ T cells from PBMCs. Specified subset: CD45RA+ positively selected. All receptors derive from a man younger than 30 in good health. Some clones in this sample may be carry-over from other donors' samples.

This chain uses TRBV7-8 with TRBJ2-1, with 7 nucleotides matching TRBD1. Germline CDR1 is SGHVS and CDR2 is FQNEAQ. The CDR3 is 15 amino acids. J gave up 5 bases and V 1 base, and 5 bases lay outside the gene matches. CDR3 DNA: TGTGCCAGCAGCTTAGAGCCCGGACAGGACAATGAGCAGTTCTTC. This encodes CASSLEPGQDNEQFF.

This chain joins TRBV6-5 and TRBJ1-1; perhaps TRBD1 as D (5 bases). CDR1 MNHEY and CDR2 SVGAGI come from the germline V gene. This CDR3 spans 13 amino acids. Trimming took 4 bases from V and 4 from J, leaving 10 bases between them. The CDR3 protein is CASSFRVSTEAFF. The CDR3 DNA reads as TGTGCCAGCAGTTTCAGGGTTAGCACTGAAGCTTTCTTT.

CDR3 in amino acids: CASSLSAKGREKLFF. In DNA, the CDR3 is TGTGCCAGTAGTCTCTCGGCCAAGGGAAGGGAAAAACTGTTTTTT. V is TRBV19 and J is TRBJ1-4; no reliable D call. The V end was cut by 5 bases, the J end by 8 bases, with 18 bases between. Germline lookup yields CDR1 LNHDA and CDR2 SQIVND (reference sequence). The CDR3 spans 15 residues.

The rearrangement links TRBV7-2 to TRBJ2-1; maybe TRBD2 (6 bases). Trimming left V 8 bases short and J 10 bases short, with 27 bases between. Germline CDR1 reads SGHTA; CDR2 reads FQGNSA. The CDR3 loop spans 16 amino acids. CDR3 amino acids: CASLLRAGPWGGEQFF. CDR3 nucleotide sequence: TGTGCCAGCCTCCTGAGGGCGGGGCCCTGGGGCGGCGAGCAGTTCTTC.

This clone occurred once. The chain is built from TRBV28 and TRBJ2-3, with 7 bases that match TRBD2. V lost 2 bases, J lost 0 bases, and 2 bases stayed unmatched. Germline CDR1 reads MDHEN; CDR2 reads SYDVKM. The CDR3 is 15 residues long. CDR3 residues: CASSLALASTDTQYF. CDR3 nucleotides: TGTGCCAGCAGTTTAGCACTAGCGAGCACAGATACGCAGTATTTT.

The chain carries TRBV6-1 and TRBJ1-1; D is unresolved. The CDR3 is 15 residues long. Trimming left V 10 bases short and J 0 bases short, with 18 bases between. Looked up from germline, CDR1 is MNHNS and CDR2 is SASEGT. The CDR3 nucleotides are TGTGCCACCTCCCCCGGACGGTCCATGAACACTGAAGCTTTCTTT. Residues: CATSPGRSMNTEAFF.

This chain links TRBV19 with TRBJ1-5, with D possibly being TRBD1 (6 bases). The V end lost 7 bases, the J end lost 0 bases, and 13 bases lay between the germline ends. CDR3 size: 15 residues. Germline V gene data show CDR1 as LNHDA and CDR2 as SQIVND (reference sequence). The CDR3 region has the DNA TGTGCCAGTACCATTCAGGGGCGTAGCAATCAGCCCCAGCATTTT. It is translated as CASTIQGRSNQPQHF. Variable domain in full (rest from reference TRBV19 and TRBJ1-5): DGGITQSPKYLFRKEGQNVTLSCEQNLNHDAMYWYRQDPGQGLRLIYYSQIVNDFQKGDIAEGYSVSREKKESFPLTVTSAQKNPTAFYLCASTIQGRSNQPQHFGDGTRLSIL.

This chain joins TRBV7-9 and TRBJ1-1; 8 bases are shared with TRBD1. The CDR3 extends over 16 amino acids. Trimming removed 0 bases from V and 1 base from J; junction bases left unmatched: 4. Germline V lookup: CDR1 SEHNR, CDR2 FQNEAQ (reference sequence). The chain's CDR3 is CASSLAGQGKNTEAFF. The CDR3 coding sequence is TGTGCCAGCAGCTTAGCAGGACAGGGAAAGAACACTGAAGCTTTCTTT.

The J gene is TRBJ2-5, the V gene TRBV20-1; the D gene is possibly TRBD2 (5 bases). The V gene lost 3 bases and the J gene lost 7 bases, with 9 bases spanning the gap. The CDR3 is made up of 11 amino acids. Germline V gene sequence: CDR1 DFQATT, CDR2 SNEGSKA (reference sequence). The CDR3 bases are TGCAGTGCTAGGGGAGAAGTGACCCAGTACTTC. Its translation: CSARGEVTQYF.

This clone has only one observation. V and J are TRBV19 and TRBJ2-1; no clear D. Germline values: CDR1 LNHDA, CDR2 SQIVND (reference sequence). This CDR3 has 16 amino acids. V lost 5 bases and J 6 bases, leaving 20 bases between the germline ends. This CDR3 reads CASSFRFGPNSNEQFF. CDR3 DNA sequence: TGTGCCAGTAGTTTTCGCTTCGGGCCCAACTCCAATGAGCAGTTCTTC.

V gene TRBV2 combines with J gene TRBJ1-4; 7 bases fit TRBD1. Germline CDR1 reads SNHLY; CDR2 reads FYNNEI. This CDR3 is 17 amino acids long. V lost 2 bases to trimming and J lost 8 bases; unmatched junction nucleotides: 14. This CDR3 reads CASSETGGGRLGEKLFF. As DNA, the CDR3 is TGTGCCAGCAGTGAAACCGGAGGGGGCCGGCTGGGGGAAAAACTGTTTTTT. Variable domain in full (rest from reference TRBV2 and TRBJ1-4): EPEVTQTPSHQVTQMGQEVILRCVPISNHLYFYWYRQILGQKVEFLVSFYNNEISEKSEIFDDQFSVERPDGSNFTLKIRSTKLEDSAMYFCASSETGGGRLGEKLFFGSGTQLSVL.

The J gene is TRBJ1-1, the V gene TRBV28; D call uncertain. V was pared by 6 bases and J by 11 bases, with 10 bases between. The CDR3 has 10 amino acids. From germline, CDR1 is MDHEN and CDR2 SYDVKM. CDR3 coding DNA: TGTGCCAGCAGCGCGGGGTTGGCTTTCTTT. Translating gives CASSAGLAFF.

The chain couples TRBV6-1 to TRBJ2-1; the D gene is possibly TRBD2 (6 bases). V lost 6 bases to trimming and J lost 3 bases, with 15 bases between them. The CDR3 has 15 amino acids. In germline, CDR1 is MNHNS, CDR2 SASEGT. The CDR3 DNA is TGTGCCAGCAGAGGCCCCGGCGGGGACTACAATGAGCAGTTCTTC. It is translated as CASRGPGGDYNEQFF.

CDR3 amino acids: CASGRPGVTEAFF. For the CDR3, the DNA is TGTGCCAGCGGACGCCCTGGGGTCACTGAAGCTTTCTTT. This chain connects TRBV27 to TRBJ1-1; D ambiguous. Deletions cut 8 bases from V and 4 bases from J, with 14 bases between. Germline V CDR1 and CDR2: MNHEY, SMNVEV (reference sequence). CDR3 size: 13 residues.

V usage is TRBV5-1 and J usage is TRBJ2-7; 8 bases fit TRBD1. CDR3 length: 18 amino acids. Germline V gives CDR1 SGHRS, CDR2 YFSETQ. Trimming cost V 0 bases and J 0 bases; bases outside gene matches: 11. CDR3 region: CASSLDRGKSGFSYEQYF. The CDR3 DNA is TGCGCCAGCAGCTTGGACAGGGGGAAGTCCGGTTTCTCCTACGAGCAGTACTTC.

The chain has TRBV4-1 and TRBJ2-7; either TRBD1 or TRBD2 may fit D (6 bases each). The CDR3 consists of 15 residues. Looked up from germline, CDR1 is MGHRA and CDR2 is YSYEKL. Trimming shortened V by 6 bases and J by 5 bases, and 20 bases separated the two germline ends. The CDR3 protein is CASRPLTGGHNEQYF. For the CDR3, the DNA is TGCGCCAGCAGACCTCTAACCGGGGGCCACAACGAGCAGTACTTC.

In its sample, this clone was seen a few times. The CDR3 region is CASAPQGSETEAFF. CDR3 DNA sequence: TGTGCTAGTGCCCCGCAGGGGAGTGAAACTGAAGCTTTCTTT. This chain uses TRBV12-5 with TRBJ1-1, with a weak D call TRBD1 (6 bases). The CDR3 has 14 amino acids. V was pared by 7 bases and J by 5 bases, with 17 bases between. Germline V gives CDR1 LGHNT, CDR2 FRNRAP. The full variable domain, with the rest looked up from reference TRBV12-5 and TRBJ1-1, is DARVTQTPRHKVTEMGQEVTMRCQPILGHNTVFWYRQTMMQGLELLAYFRNRAPLDDSGMPKDRFSAEMPDATLATLKIQPSEPRDSAVYFCASAPQGSETEAFFGQGTRLTVV.

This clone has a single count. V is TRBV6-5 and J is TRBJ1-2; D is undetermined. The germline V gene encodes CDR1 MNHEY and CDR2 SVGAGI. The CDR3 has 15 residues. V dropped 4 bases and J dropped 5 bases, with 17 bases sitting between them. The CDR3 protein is CASSLNLVSGYGYTF. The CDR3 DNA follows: TGTGCCAGCAGTTTGAATTTGGTTTCGGGATATGGCTACACCTTC.

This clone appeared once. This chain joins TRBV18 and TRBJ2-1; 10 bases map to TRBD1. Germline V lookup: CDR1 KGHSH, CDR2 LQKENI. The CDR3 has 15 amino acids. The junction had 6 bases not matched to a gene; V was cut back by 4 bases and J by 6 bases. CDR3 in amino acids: CASSQGQGRGNEQFF. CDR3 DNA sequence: TGTGCCAGCTCACAGGGACAGGGGAGGGGCAATGAGCAGTTCTTC.

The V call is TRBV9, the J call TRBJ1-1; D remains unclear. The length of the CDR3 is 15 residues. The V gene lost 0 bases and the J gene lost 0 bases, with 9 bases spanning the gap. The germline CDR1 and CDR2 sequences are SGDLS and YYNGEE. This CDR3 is CASSVGAGMNTEAFF. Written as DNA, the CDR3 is TGTGCCAGCAGCGTAGGGGCAGGCATGAACACTGAAGCTTTCTTT.

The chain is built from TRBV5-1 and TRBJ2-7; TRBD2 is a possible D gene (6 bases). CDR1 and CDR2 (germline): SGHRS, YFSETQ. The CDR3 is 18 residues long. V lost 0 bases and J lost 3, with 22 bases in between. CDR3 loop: CASSLGYASEKWVYEQYF. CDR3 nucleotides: TGCGCCAGCAGCTTGGGGTACGCTAGCGAGAAATGGGTCTACGAGCAGTACTTC.

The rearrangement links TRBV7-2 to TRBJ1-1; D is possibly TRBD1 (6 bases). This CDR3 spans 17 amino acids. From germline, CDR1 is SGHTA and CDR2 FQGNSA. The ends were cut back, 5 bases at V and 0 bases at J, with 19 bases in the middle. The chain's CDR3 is CASSPRAGGRMNTEAFF. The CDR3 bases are TGTGCCAGCAGCCCCCGCGCTGGGGGCAGAATGAACACTGAAGCTTTCTTT.